This TCR beta chain appears in the sequencing data of a study of Graves' ophthalmopathy and Graves' hyperthyroidism. Germline V gene sequence: CDR1 SEHNR, CDR2 FQNEAQ (reference sequence). Trimming took 2 bases from V and 7 from J, leaving 20 bases between them. There are 16 residues in the CDR3. Ophthalmopathy donors were characterized by moderate-to-severe activity, CAS of at least 3, NOSPECS of at least 4, and duration under 3 months. This clonotype was seen once. Investigators amplified TCR beta CDR3 regions from RNA transcripts. First-round RT-PCR relied on HTBI primers, and a second-round multiplex PCR came next. TCRdb re-analysed the multiplex PCR reads in MiXCR, keeping a single row per CDR3 protein. Of approximately 700,000 distinct CDR3 sequences listed, approximately 40% are singletons.

Sequencing input: peripheral blood. This sequence was found in an adult man with Graves' ophthalmopathy. The chain links TRBV7-9 to TRBJ1-2, with a weak D call TRBD1 (5 bases). CDR3 in amino acids: CASSLIAGDSHAGYTF. The CDR3, as DNA: TGTGCCAGCAGCTTAATAGCCGGGGACTCCCACGCTGGCTACACCTTC.